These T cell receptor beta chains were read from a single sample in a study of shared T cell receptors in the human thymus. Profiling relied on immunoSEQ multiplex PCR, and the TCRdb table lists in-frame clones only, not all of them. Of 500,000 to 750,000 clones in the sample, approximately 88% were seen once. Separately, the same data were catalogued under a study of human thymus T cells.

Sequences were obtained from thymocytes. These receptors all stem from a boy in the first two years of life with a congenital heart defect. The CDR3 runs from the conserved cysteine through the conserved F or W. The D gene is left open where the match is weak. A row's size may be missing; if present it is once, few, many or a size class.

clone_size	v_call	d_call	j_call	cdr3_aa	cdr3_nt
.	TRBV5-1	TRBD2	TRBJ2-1	CASSLERLAGANEQFF	TGCGCCAGCAGCTTGGAAAGGCTAGCGGGAGCCAATGAGCAGTTCTTC
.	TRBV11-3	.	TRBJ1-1	CASSLGQGRAFF	TGTGCCAGCAGCTTAGGTCAGGGGCGGGCTTTCTTT
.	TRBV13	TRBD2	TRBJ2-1	CASSSLPGLAGPNEQFF	TGTGCCAGCAGCTCCCTTCCGGGACTAGCGGGACCCAATGAGCAGTTCTTC
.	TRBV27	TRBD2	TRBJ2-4	CASSSTGLAGVGGAKNIQYF	TGTGCCAGCAGTTCTACGGGACTAGCGGGAGTGGGGGGGGCCAAAAACATTCAGTACTTC
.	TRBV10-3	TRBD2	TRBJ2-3	CAIWPGELAGDTQYF	TGTGCCATATGGCCCGGGGAACTAGCGGGCGATACGCAGTATTTT
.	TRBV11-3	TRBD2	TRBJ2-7	CASSSTGGDYEQYF	TGTGCCAGCAGCTCGACGGGGGGGGACTACGAGCAGTACTTC
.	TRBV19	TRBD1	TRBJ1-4	CASSHNRGPGEKLFF	TGTGCCAGTAGCCATAACAGGGGCCCTGGTGAAAAACTGTTTTTT
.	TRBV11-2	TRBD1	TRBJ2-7	CASSLRRDRPYEQYF	TGTGCCAGCAGCTTAAGACGGGACAGGCCCTACGAGCAGTACTTC
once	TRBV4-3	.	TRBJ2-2	CASSQVLGGMNDGELFF	TGCGCCAGCAGCCAAGTCCTCGGGGGAATGAATGACGGGGAGCTGTTTTTT
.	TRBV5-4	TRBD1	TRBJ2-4	CASSFRGTGGLSKNIQYF	TGTGCCAGCAGCTTCAGAGGAACAGGGGGCTTGTCCAAAAACATTCAGTACTTC
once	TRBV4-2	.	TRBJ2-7	CASSQETRRGPAHYEQYF	TGTGCCAGCAGCCAAGAAACAAGGCGCGGCCCCGCCCACTACGAGCAGTACTTC
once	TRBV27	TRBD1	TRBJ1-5	CASSLTGEVPYSNQPQHF	TGTGCCAGCAGTTTAACAGGGGAAGTACCGTATAGCAATCAGCCCCAGCATTTT
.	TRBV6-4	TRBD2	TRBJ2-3	CAAPQQWEGFSGADTQYF	TGTGCCGCCCCCCAGCAGTGGGAGGGCTTTTCGGGCGCAGATACGCAGTATTTT
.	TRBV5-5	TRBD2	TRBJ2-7	CASSSIQGLAGPTYEQYF	TGTGCCAGCAGCTCCATCCAAGGACTAGCGGGACCTACCTACGAGCAGTACTTC
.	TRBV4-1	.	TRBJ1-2	CASSQEGHGYTF	TGCGCCAGCAGCCAAGAGGGGCATGGCTACACCTTC
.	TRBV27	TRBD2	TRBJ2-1	CASSPRTSGSDEQFF	TGTGCCAGCAGTCCCAGGACTAGCGGGTCCGATGAGCAGTTCTTC
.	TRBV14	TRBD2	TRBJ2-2	CASSLRVVSGSAGELFF	TGTGCCAGCAGCTTAAGGGTGGTTAGCGGGAGTGCCGGGGAGCTGTTTTTT
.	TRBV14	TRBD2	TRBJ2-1	CASSPRLAGVDEQFF	TGTGCCAGCAGCCCCAGACTAGCGGGAGTTGATGAGCAGTTCTTC
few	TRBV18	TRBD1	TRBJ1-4	CASSPDRERTNEKLFF	TGTGCCAGCTCCCCGGACAGGGAACGGACTAATGAAAAACTGTTTTTT
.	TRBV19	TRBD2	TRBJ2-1	CASSIFPSGPSYNEQFF	TGTGCCAGTAGTATTTTCCCTAGCGGACCCTCCTACAATGAGCAGTTCTTC
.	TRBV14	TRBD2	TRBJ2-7	CASSRSPGLAGKTYEQYF	TGTGCCAGCAGCCGCTCTCCGGGACTAGCGGGAAAGACCTACGAGCAGTACTTC
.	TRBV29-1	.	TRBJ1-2	CSVEDSDDGIGYTF	TGCAGCGTTGAAGATTCCGACGACGGGATCGGCTACACCTTC
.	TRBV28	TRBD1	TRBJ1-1	CASSYGDSMNTEAFF	TGTGCCAGCAGTTATGGGGACAGCATGAACACTGAAGCTTTCTTT
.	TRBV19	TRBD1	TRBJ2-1	CASSMGDSSYNEQFF	TGTGCCAGTAGTATGGGGGACAGCTCCTACAATGAGCAGTTCTTC
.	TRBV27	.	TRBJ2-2	CASSLSAHPTGELFF	TGTGCCAGCAGTTTATCGGCACACCCAACCGGGGAGCTGTTTTTT
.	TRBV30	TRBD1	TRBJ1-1	CACKTGRVAAEAFF	TGTGCCTGTAAGACAGGGCGCGTTGCGGCTGAAGCTTTCTTT
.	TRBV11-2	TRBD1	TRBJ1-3	CASSFRDRASGNTIYF	TGTGCCAGCAGCTTCCGGGACAGGGCTTCTGGAAACACCATATATTTT
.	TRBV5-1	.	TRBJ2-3	CASSVWSYSSTDTQYF	TGCGCCAGCAGCGTCTGGAGCTATTCTAGCACAGATACGCAGTATTTT
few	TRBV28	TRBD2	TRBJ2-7	CASSPGLAGLEQYF	TGTGCCAGCAGCCCGGGACTAGCGGGACTCGAGCAGTACTTC
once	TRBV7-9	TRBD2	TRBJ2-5	CASWLKREHHQETQYF	TGTGCCAGCTGGTTGAAGCGGGAGCATCACCAAGAGACCCAGTACTTC
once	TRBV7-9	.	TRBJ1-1	CASSLAQVNTEAFF	TGTGCCAGCAGCTTAGCGCAGGTTAACACTGAAGCTTTCTTT
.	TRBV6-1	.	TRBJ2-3	CASSVAGGGIEPDTQYF	TGTGCCAGCAGTGTCGCTGGTGGCGGGATCGAGCCCGATACGCAGTATTTT
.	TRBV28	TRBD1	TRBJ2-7	CASSLPYDRDVNSYEQYF	TGTGCCAGCAGTTTACCATACGACAGGGATGTGAATTCCTACGAGCAGTACTTC
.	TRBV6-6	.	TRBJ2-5	CASSYTTEQETQYF	TGTGCCAGCAGTTACACGACTGAACAAGAGACCCAGTACTTC
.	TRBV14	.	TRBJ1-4	CASSPRVNEKLFF	TGTGCCAGCAGCCCCAGGGTTAATGAAAAACTGTTTTTT
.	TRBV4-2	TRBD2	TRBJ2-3	CASSQVRLAGYTDTQYF	TGTGCCAGCAGCCAAGTTCGACTAGCGGGTTACACAGATACGCAGTATTTT
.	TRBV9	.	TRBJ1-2	CASSVGAGVPSEFYGYTF	TGTGCCAGCAGCGTAGGAGCAGGGGTCCCCTCGGAGTTCTATGGCTACACCTTC
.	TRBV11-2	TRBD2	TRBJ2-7	CASSPGLAGVEFYEQYF	TGTGCCAGCAGCCCCGGACTAGCGGGAGTCGAATTCTACGAGCAGTACTTC
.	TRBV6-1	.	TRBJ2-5	CASTQGLAEETQYF	TGTGCCAGCACCCAGGGGCTAGCGGAAGAGACCCAGTACTTC
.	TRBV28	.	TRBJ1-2	CASSLCRGGRVDGYTF	TGTGCCAGCAGTTTATGCCGGGGAGGCAGGGTGGATGGCTACACCTTC
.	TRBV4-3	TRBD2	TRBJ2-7	CASSPSGLAASYEQYF	TGCGCCAGCAGCCCCTCCGGTCTAGCGGCCTCCTACGAGCAGTACTTC